The source of this T cell receptor (beta chain) is a study of Graves' ophthalmopathy and Graves' hyperthyroidism. This clonotype was recorded at least ten times. RNA transcripts were the source from which TCR beta CDR3 regions were amplified. Second-round multiplex PCR came after a first-round RT-PCR that employed HTBI primers. TCRdb passed the multiplex PCR reads through MiXCR, listing each CDR3 protein once. The repertoire holds about 660,000 distinct CDR3 sequences, with about 40% as singletons. CDR3 size: 14 residues. The V segment lost 5 bases and the J segment 3 bases; nucleotides outside the gene matches: 2.

The TCR sequence derives from an adult man with Graves' ophthalmopathy. Sequencing was carried out using peripheral blood. The J gene is TRBJ2-5, the V gene TRBV12-3 or TRBV12-4; 11 bases align to TRBD2. The CDR3 sequence is CASSPTSGEETQYF. The CDR3 nucleotides are TGTGCCAGCAGTCCGACTAGCGGGGAAGAGACCCAGTACTTC.